The T cell receptor (beta chain) described here comes from a study of cytomegalovirus exposure and HLA in healthy donors. Broader study findings: In a later analysis, a genetic analysis reported fewer productive-TCR N-insertions in an Asian-associated ancestry cluster than the cohort average. Most TCR sequences were rare, but some public TCRs occurred in many donors.

Concerning this clone: Its specificity is unknown.

Primers: 60 Vbeta forward and 13 Jbeta reverse. Original data processing: In a later analysis, the count reached about 75 million unique TCR beta chains, with 10 million to 14 million shared. The table came from immunoSEQ multiplex PCR; TCRdb's copy has only in-frame clones and leaves some out. The V and J calls and the clone size are those of that table, but D and trimming were determined from the DNA. The sample records some 200,000 clones, roughly four fifths being singletons. Germline CDR1 SGHRS, CDR2 YFSETQ. The CDR3 sequence is 16 residues long. V was clipped by 0 bases and J by 7 bases; unmatched bases: 9.

The sequenced sample consisted of PBMCs. The chain has TRBV5-1 and TRBJ2-1, with 8 bases aligning to TRBD1. The source of this sequence is a woman aged 18-30 years in good health and CMV-seronegative. The CDR3 bases are TGCGCCAGCAGCTTGGTGCAGGGGGCTGGCTGGAATGAGCAGTTCTTC. Amino acids: CASSLVQGAGWNEQFF. Full variable domain (missing parts from reference TRBV5-1 and TRBJ2-1): KAGVTQTPRYLIKTRGQQVTLSCSPISGHRSVSWYQQTPGQGLQFLFEYFSETQRNKGNFPGRFSGRQFSNSRSEMNVSTLELGDSALYLCASSLVQGAGWNEQFFGPGTRLTVL.